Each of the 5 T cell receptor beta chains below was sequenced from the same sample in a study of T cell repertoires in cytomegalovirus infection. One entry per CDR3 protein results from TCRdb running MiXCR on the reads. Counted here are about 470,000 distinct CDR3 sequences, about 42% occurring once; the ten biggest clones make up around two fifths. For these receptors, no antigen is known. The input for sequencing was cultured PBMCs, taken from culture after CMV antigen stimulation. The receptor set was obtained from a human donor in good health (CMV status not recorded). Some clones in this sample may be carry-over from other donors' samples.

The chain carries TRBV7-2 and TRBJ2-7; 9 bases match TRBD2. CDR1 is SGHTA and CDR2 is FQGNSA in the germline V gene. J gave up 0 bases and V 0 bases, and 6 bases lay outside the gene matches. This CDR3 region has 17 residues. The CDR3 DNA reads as TGTGCCAGCAGCTTAGCGGGGGTGACTAGCGGCTCCTACGAGCAGTACTTC. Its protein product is CASSLAGVTSGSYEQYF.

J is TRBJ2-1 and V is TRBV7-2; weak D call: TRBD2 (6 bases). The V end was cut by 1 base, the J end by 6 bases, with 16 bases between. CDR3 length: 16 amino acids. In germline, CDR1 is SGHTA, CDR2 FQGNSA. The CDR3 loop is CASSLDGGTRRNEQFF. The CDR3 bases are TGTGCCAGCAGCTTAGACGGCGGGACCAGGCGCAATGAGCAGTTCTTC.

The CDR3 region has the DNA TGCAGCGTTGATGCCGCCAGGGTTGGAGCTGAAGCTTTCTTT. This gives the protein CSVDAARVGAEAFF. The chain joins TRBV29-1 to TRBJ1-1; a possible D gene is TRBD1 (5 bases). Germline lookup yields CDR1 SQVTM and CDR2 ANQGSEA. This CDR3 contains 14 residues. With 3 bases removed from V and 6 bases from J, the gap between germline ends came to 17 bases.

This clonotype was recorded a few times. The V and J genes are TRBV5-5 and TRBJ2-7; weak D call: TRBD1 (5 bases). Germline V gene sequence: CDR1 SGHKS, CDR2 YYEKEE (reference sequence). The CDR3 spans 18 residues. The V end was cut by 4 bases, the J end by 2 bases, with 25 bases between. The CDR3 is CASSAETELTDPPYEQYF. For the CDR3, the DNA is TGTGCCAGCAGCGCCGAGACAGAGCTAACGGACCCCCCCTACGAGCAGTACTTC.

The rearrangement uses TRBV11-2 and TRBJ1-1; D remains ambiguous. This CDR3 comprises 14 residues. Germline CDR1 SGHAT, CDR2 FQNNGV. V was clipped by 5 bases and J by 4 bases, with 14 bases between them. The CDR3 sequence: CASSAKGEGTEAFF. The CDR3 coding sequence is TGTGCCAGCAGCGCGAAGGGCGAGGGCACTGAAGCTTTCTTT.